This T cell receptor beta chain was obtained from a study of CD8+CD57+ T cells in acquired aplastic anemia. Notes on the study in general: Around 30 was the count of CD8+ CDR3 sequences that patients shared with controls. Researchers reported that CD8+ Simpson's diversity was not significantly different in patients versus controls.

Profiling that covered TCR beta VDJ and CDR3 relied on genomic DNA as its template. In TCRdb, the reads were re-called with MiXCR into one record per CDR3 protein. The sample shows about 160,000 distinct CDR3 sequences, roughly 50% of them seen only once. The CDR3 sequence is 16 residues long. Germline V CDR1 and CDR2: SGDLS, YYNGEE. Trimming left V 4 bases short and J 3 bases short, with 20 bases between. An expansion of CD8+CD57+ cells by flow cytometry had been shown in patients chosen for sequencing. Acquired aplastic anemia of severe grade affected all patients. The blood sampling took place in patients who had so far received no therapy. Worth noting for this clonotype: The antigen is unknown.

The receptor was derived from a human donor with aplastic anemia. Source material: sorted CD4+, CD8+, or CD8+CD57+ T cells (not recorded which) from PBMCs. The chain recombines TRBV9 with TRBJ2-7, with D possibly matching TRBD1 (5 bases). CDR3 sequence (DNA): TGTGCCAGCAGCCCTTCGGGCAGGATAGGGGTCTACGAGCAGTACTTC. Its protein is CASSPSGRIGVYEQYF.